This entry describes one T cell receptor beta chain. This entry belongs to a study of blood T cell repertoires in COVID-19. The CDR3 extends over 14 amino acids. V shed 1 base and J shed 2 bases, with 9 bases lying between them. The germline gives CDR1 MGHRA, CDR2 YSYEKL. Measured with immunoSEQ multiplex PCR; TCRdb has only the in-frame clones, and not every one. The sample contains about 160,000 clones, around 84% of which appear only once. Sequences were obtained from PBMCs or T cells enriched from blood (not recorded which). This TCR was recovered from a man aged 50 to 60 who had recovered from COVID-19. This chain joins TRBV4-1 and TRBJ2-7; possibly TRBD1 for D (5 bases). CDR3 residues: CASSQAGYTYEQYF. The CDR3 DNA sequence: TGCGCCAGCAGCCAAGCAGGGTATACCTACGAGCAGTACTTC.